This T cell receptor beta chain appears in the sequencing data of a study of blood T cells in healthy people across ages. Study observations and caveats: Donor CMV status, an unknown factor, possibly confounded changes in expanded clonotypes. Naive T cell percentage and TCR beta diversity correlated strongly. Older individuals had lower TCR beta diversity per million T cells (the decline was roughly linear).

Germline CDR1 reads SGHVS; CDR2 reads FQNEAQ. The V gene end was trimmed by 5 bases and the J gene end by 1 base; junction bases not matched to a gene: 5. The CDR3 is 15 residues long. Next came a second PCR, run for roughly 6 to 11 cycles, which used a sample-barcoded 5' primer along with a J-beta primer mix. Via MiXCR, TCRdb re-called the 5' RACE reads, giving one row per CDR3 protein. The table lists about 970,000 distinct CDR3 sequences, just over 50% of them singletons. Concerning this clonotype: What it binds is unknown.

Each donor was a healthy Caucasian individual from Russia, aged roughly 6 to 95. What was sequenced was blood. This TCR was sampled from a woman aged 55 to 70 in good health. The genes are TRBV7-8 and TRBJ2-3; 8 bases match TRBD2. In nucleotides, the CDR3 is TGTGCCAGCAGCGAGGGACTAGTAGGCACAGATACGCAGTATTTT. This sequence encodes CASSEGLVGTDTQYF.